This TCR beta chain stems from a study of OX40 agonist ivuxolimab in advanced cancers. Looking at the study overall: Dose-escalation cases comprised hepatocellular carcinoma, melanoma, renal cell or head and neck cancer. Three patients had partial responses: one hepatocellular carcinoma, two cutaneous melanoma.

Some clones are missing from TCRdb's copy, which holds only in-frame ones; the method was immunoSEQ multiplex PCR. The repertoire includes roughly 20,000 clones, about four fifths of them detected once, and about 20% sits in the top ten. Sampled blood was obtained at baseline, cycle 4 day 1, and cycle 7 day 1. This sequence originates from an adult with an advanced solid tumor such as melanoma, head and neck, liver or kidney cancer. The sequences come from CD4+ or CD8+ T cells sorted from blood, collected in a trial of the OX40 agonist ivuxolimab.

CDR3 sequence (DNA): TGTGCCAGTAGTTCCTGGGGAACTAGCGGGGACAATGAGCAGTTCTTC. Translated, it gives CASSSWGTSGDNEQFF. The genes are TRBV19 and TRBJ2-1, with 10 bases identical to TRBD2. Germline V gene lookup returns CDR1 LNHDA and CDR2 SQIVND (reference sequence). The CDR3 runs to 16 residues. V dropped 5 bases and J dropped 5; count of bases not matched to a gene: 9.